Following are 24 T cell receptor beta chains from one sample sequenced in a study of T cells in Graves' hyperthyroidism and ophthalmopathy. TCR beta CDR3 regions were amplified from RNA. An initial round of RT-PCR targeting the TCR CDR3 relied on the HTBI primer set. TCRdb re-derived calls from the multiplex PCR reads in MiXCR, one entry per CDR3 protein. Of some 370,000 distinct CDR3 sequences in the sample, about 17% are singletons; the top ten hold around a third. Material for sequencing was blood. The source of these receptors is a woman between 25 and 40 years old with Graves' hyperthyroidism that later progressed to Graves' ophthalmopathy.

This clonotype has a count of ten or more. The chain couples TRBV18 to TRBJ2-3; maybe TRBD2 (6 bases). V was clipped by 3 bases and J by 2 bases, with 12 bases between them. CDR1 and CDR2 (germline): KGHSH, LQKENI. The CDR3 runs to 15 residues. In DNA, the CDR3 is TGTGCCAGCTCACCCGGGACTCCGAACACAGATACGCAGTATTTT. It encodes CASSPGTPNTDTQYF.

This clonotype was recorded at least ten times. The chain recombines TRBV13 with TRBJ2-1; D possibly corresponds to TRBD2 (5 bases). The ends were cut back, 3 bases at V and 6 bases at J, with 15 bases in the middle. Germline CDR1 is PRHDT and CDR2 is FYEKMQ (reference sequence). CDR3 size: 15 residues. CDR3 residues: CASSLRLASGNEQFF. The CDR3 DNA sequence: TGTGCCAGCAGCTTGAGGCTAGCTAGTGGCAATGAGCAGTTCTTC. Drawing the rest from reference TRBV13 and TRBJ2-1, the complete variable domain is AAGVIQSPRHLIKEKRETATLKCYPIPRHDTVYWYQQGPGQDPQFLISFYEKMQSDKGSIPDRFSAQQFSDYHSELNMSSLELGDSALYFCASSLRLASGNEQFFGPGTRLTVL.

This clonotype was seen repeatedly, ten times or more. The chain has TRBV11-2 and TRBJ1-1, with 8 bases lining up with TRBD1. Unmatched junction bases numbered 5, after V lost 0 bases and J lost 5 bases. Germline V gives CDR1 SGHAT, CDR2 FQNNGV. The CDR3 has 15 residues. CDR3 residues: CASSLDPQGATEAFF. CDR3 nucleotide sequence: TGTGCCAGCAGCTTAGACCCGCAGGGGGCGACTGAAGCTTTCTTT.

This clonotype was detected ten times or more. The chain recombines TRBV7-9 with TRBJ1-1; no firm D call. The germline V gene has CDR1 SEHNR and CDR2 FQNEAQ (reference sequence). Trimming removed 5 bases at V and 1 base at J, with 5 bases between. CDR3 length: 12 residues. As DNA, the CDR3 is TGTGCCAGCAGCACAGAGAACACTGAAGCTTTCTTT. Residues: CASSTENTEAFF. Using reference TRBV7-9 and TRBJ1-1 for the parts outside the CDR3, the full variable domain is DTGVSQNPRHKITKRGQNVTFRCDPISEHNRLYWYRQTLGQGPEFLTYFQNEAQLEKSRLLSDRFSAERPKGSFSTLEIQRTEQGDSAMYLCASSTENTEAFFGQGTRLTVV.

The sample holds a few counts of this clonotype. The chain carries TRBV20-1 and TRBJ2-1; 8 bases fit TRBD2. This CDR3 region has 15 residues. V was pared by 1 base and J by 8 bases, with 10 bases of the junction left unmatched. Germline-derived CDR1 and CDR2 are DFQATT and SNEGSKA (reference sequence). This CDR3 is CSARASSGRGDEQFF. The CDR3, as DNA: TGCAGTGCTAGAGCTTCTAGCGGGCGGGGCGATGAGCAGTTCTTC.

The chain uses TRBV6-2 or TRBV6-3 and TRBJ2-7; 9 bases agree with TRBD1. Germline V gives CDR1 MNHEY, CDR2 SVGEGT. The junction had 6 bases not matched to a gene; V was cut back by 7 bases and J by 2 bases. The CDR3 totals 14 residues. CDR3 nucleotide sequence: TGTGCCAGCAAAGACAGGGGGTCAACCTACGAGCAGTACTTC. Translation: CASKDRGSTYEQYF.

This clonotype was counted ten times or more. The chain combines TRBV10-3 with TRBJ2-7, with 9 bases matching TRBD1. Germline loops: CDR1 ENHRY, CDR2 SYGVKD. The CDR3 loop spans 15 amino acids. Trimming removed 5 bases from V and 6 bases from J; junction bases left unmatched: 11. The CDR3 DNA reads TGTGCCATCAGTCCTGACAGGGGGGGGAAACTCGAGCAGTACTTC. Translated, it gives CAISPDRGGKLEQYF.

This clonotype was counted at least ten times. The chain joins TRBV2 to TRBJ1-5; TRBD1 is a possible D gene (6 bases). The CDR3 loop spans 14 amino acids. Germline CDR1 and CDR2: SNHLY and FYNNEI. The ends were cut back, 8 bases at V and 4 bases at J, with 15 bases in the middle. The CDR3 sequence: CASAGVSGNQPQHF. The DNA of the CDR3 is TGTGCCAGCGCAGGGGTATCTGGTAATCAGCCCCAGCATTTT. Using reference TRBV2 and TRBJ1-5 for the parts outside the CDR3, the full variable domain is EPEVTQTPSHQVTQMGQEVILRCVPISNHLYFYWYRQILGQKVEFLVSFYNNEISEKSEIFDDQFSVERPDGSNFTLKIRSTKLEDSAMYFCASAGVSGNQPQHFGDGTRLSIL.

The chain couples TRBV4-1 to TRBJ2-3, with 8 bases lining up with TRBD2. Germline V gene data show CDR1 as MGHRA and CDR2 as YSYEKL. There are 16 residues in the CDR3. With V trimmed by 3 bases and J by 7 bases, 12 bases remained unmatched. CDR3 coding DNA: TGCGCCAGCAGCCAGGAACCGGGACTAGTTAAATATACGCAGTATTTT. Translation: CASSQEPGLVKYTQYF.

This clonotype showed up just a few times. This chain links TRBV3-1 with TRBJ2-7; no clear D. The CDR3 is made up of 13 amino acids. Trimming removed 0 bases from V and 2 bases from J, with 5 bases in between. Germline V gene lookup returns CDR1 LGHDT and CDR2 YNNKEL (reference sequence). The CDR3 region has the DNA TGTGCCAGCAGCCAAGACCCCCCCTACGAGCAGTACTTC. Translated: CASSQDPPYEQYF.

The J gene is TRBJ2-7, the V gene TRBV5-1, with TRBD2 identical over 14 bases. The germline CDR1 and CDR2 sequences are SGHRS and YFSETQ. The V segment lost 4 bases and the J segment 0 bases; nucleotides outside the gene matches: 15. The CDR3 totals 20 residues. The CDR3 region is CASSPGKGLAGVVPSYEQYF. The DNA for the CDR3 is TGCGCCAGCAGCCCGGGAAAGGGACTAGCGGGAGTCGTCCCCTCCTACGAGCAGTACTTC. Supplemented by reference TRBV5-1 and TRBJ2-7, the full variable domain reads KAGVTQTPRYLIKTRGQQVTLSCSPISGHRSVSWYQQTPGQGLQFLFEYFSETQRNKGNFPGRFSGRQFSNSRSEMNVSTLELGDSALYLCASSPGKGLAGVVPSYEQYFGPGTRLTVT.

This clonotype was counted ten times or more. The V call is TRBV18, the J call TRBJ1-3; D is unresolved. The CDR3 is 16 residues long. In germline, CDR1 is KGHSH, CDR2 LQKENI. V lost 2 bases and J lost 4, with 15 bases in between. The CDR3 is CASSPAASRVGNTIYF. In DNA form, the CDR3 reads TGTGCCAGCTCACCAGCAGCCAGTCGAGTCGGAAACACCATATATTTT.

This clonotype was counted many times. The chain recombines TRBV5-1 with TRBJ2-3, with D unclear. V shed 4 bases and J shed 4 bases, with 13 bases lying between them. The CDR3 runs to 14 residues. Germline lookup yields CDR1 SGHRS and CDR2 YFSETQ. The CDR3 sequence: CASSGALRADTQYF. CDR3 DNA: TGCGCCAGCAGCGGTGCTCTCCGAGCAGATACGCAGTATTTT.

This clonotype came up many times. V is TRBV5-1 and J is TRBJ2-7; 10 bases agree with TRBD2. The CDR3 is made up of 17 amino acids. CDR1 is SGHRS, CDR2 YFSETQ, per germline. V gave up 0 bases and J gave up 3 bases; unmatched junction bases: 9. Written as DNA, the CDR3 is TGCGCCAGCAGCTTGGCCTTGTCTAGCGGGAGTATCTACGAGCAGTACTTC. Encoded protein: CASSLALSSGSIYEQYF. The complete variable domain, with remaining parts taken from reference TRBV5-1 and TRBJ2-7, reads KAGVTQTPRYLIKTRGQQVTLSCSPISGHRSVSWYQQTPGQGLQFLFEYFSETQRNKGNFPGRFSGRQFSNSRSEMNVSTLELGDSALYLCASSLALSSGSIYEQYFGPGTRLTVT.

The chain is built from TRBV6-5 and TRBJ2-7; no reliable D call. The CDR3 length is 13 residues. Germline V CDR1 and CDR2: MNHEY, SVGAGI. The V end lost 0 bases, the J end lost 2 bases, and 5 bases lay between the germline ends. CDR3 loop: CASSYSSTYEQYF. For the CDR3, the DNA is TGTGCCAGCAGTTACTCAAGCACCTACGAGCAGTACTTC.

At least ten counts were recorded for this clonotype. CDR3: CSGGGYREAFF. CDR3 DNA sequence: TGCAGCGGTGGGGGATACCGGGAGGCTTTCTTT. This chain joins TRBV29-1 and TRBJ1-1, with a tentative D call TRBD1 (5 bases). Per the germline V gene, CDR1 is SQVTM and CDR2 is ANQGSEA. The ends were cut back, 7 bases at V and 11 bases at J, with 17 bases in the middle. The CDR3 sequence is 11 residues long.

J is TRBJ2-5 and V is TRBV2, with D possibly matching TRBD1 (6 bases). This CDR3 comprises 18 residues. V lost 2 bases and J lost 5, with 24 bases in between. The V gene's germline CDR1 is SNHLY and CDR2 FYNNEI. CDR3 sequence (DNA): TGTGCCAGCAGTGAAAGTTCGATCCAGGGGTCGGTCACGGAGACCCAGTACTTC. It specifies CASSESSIQGSVTETQYF.

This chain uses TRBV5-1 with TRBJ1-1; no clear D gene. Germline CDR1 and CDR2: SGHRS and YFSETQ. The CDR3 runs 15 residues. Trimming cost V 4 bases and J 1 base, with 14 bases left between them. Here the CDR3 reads CASSLEPGRNTEAFF. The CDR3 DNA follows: TGCGCCAGCAGCCTTGAGCCGGGGAGGAACACTGAAGCTTTCTTT.

The CDR3 spells CASSLYPGTSYEQYF. The DNA of the CDR3 is TGTGCCAGCAGCTTGTATCCAGGGACGAGCTACGAGCAGTACTTC. The V and J genes are TRBV7-9 and TRBJ2-7; D might be TRBD1 or TRBD2, each matching 5 bases. From germline, CDR1 is SEHNR and CDR2 FQNEAQ (reference sequence). The length of the CDR3 is 15 residues. V lost 3 bases to trimming and J lost 3 bases, with 15 bases between them.

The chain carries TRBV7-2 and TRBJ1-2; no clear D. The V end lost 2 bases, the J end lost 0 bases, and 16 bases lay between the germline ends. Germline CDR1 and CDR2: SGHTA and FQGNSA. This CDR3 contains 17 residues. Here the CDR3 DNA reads TGTGCCAGCAGCTTACTTCCTCGGGCAGCTACTAACTATGGCTACACCTTC. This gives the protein CASSLLPRAATNYGYTF. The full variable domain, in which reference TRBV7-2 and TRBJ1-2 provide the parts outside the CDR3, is GAGVSQSPSNKVTEKGKDVELRCDPISGHTALYWYRQSLGQGLEFLIYFQGNSAPDKSGLPSDRFSAERTGGSVSTLTIQRTQQEDSAVYLCASSLLPRAATNYGYTFGSGTRLTVV.

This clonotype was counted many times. CDR3 protein: CASSPPPPTSGPYNEQFF. The CDR3 DNA sequence: TGTGCCAGCTCACCACCACCCCCCACGAGCGGGCCTTACAATGAGCAGTTCTTC. This sequence joins TRBV18 and TRBJ2-1; maybe TRBD2 (6 bases). The CDR3 totals 18 residues. V was shortened by 0 bases and J by 4 bases, with 19 bases between the two germline ends. CDR1 is KGHSH and CDR2 is LQKENI in the germline V gene.

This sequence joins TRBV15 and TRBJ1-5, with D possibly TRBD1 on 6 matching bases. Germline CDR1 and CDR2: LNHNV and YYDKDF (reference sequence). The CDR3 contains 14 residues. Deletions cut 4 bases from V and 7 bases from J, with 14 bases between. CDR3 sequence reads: CATSNIRGEQPQHF. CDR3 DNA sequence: TGTGCCACCAGCAACATCAGGGGCGAACAGCCCCAGCATTTT.

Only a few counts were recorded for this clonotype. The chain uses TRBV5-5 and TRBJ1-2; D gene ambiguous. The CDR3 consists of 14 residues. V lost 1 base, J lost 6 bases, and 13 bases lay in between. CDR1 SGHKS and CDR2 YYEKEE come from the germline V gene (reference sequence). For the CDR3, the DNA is TGTGCCAGCAGCTTGTGGGCAGAGTTAAATGGCTACACCTTC. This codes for CASSLWAELNGYTF.

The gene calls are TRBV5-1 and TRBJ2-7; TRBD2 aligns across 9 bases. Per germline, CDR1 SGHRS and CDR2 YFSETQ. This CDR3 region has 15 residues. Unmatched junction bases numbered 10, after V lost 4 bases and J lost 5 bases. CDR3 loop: CASSMWTSDSDEQYF. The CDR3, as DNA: TGCGCCAGCAGCATGTGGACTAGCGATAGCGACGAGCAGTACTTC. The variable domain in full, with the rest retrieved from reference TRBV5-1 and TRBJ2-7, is KAGVTQTPRYLIKTRGQQVTLSCSPISGHRSVSWYQQTPGQGLQFLFEYFSETQRNKGNFPGRFSGRQFSNSRSEMNVSTLELGDSALYLCASSMWTSDSDEQYFGPGTRLTVT.